The 31 T cell receptor beta chains below come from one sample, sequenced in a study of spatial heterogeneity in lung cancer. Sample time point: sample taken at primary tumor resection. Each CDR3 protein gets one entry after TCRdb re-called the 5' RACE reads with MiXCR. Here the sample spans 20,000 to 25,000 distinct CDR3 sequences, 4.6% being singletons. The sample consisted of PBMCs, taken at surgery. These receptors all come from a male donor with early-stage non-small cell lung cancer.

This clonotype has at least ten counts. This rearrangement joins TRBV12-3 or TRBV12-4 to TRBJ2-7, with no clear D. This CDR3 has 12 amino acids. V dropped 3 bases and J dropped 3 bases, with 6 bases sitting between them. In nucleotides, the CDR3 is TGTGCCAGCAGTTTGTACAGCTACGAGCAGTACTTC. It yields the protein CASSLYSYEQYF.

This clonotype was counted at least ten times. The genes are TRBV4-2 and TRBJ2-3, with TRBD2 matching over 7 bases. Germline-derived CDR1 and CDR2 are LGHNA and YNFKEQ. The CDR3 is made up of 15 amino acids. With 1 base clipped from V and 3 bases from J, the junction kept 4 bases outside the gene matches. The CDR3 reads CASSQAGGATDTQYF. CDR3 sequence (DNA): TGTGCCAGCAGCCAAGCGGGGGGTGCGACAGATACGCAGTATTTT.

The CDR3 coding sequence is TGTGCCAGCAGAACCCAGCGGGGGTCCTACGAGCAGTACTTC. Translation gives CASRTQRGSYEQYF. The V and J genes are TRBV11-2 and TRBJ2-7; 8 bases are a match to TRBD2. This CDR3 spans 14 amino acids. V lost 6 bases, J lost 1 base, and 5 bases stayed unmatched. Germline V gene lookup returns CDR1 SGHAT and CDR2 FQNNGV.

This clonotype was seen ten or more times. CDR3 residues: CASSFLAGVREQYF. The CDR3 DNA follows: TGCGCCAGCAGCTTTCTAGCGGGAGTAAGAGAGCAGTACTTC. The rearrangement uses TRBV5-1 and TRBJ2-7; 10 bases line up with TRBD2. V shed 2 bases, J shed 7 bases, and the junction held 6 bases outside the gene matches. There are 14 residues in the CDR3. Germline V gene lookup returns CDR1 SGHRS and CDR2 YFSETQ.

Many counts were recorded for this clonotype. The V call is TRBV20-1, the J call TRBJ2-1; D remains ambiguous. Germline values: CDR1 DFQATT, CDR2 SNEGSKA (reference sequence). V was clipped by 6 bases and J by 5 bases, with 14 bases between them. This CDR3 has 13 amino acids. The CDR3 bases are TGCAGTGCCCGGAACGTACTAAACAATGAGCAGTTCTTC. Residues: CSARNVLNNEQFF.

This clonotype was counted ten times or more. The chain uses TRBV5-1 and TRBJ1-4; D is perhaps TRBD1 (6 bases). This CDR3 is 14 amino acids long. The germline V gene has CDR1 SGHRS and CDR2 YFSETQ. V lost 3 bases to trimming and J lost 8 bases, with 14 bases between them. CDR3 protein: CASSSRGPDEKLFF. DNA of the CDR3: TGCGCCAGCAGCTCTCGGGGGCCGGACGAAAAACTGTTTTTT.

The table lists this clonotype with a few counts. The chain joins TRBV30 to TRBJ1-5; 7 bases are shared with TRBD1. V gave up 3 bases and J gave up 7 bases; unmatched junction bases: 3. The V gene's germline CDR1 is GTSNPN and CDR2 SVGIG (reference sequence). The CDR3 length is 12 residues. The CDR3: CAWSPGGQPQHF. In DNA form, the CDR3 reads TGTGCCTGGAGCCCAGGGGGGCAGCCCCAGCATTTT.

The table lists this clonotype with a few counts. The chain employs TRBV10-2 and TRBJ2-5; D is undetermined. The CDR3 spans 13 residues. CDR1 and CDR2 from the germline V gene are WSHSY and SAAADI. V gave up 2 bases and J gave up 3 bases, with 7 bases separating them. The CDR3 protein is CASSEGNKETQYF. The CDR3 nucleotides are TGCGCCAGCAGTGAGGGCAATAAAGAGACCCAGTACTTC.

This clonotype rates as medium-sized (0.01 to 0.1%). The V and J genes are TRBV3-1 and TRBJ2-4; 12 bases agree with TRBD2. Per germline, CDR1 LGHDT and CDR2 YNNKEL (reference sequence). This CDR3 spans 17 amino acids. J was trimmed by 1 base and V by 1 base; bases with no gene match: 2. CDR3 bases: TGTGCCAGCAGCCAAGGACTAGCGGGGGACGCCAAAAACATTCAGTACTTC. It codes for CASSQGLAGDAKNIQYF.

This clonotype was seen a few times. This sequence joins TRBV4-3 and TRBJ2-6; no clear D gene. The ends were cut back, 5 bases at V and 0 bases at J, with 17 bases in the middle. Germline loops: CDR1 LGHNA, CDR2 YSLEER. CDR3 size: 18 residues. CDR3 DNA sequence: TGCGCCAGCAGCGTCCGAGGACCAGGAATCTCTGGGGCCAACGTCCTGACTTTC. This gives the protein CASSVRGPGISGANVLTF.

Many counts were recorded for this clonotype. This rearrangement joins TRBV7-8 to TRBJ1-5; D is possibly TRBD1 (5 bases). CDR3 length equals 16 residues. V was pared by 1 base and J by 6 bases, with 16 bases between. Looked up from germline, CDR1 is SGHVS and CDR2 is FQNEAQ. The CDR3 sequence: CASSLESQGFGQPQHF. CDR3 nucleotides: TGTGCCAGCAGCTTAGAGTCCCAGGGTTTCGGTCAGCCCCAGCATTTT. Based on the CDR3 plus reference TRBV7-8 and TRBJ1-5, the full variable domain is GAGVSQSPRYKVAKRGQDVALRCDPISGHVSLFWYQQALGQGPEFLTYFQNEAQLDKSGLPSDRFFAERPEGSVSTLKIQRTQQEDSAVYLCASSLESQGFGQPQHFGDGTRLSIL.

As concerns this clonotype: This may come from a read error, since a much larger clone is one base off. This rearrangement joins TRBV20-1 to TRBJ2-3; D possibly corresponds to TRBD2 (6 bases). This CDR3 comprises 14 residues. Looked up from germline, CDR1 is DFQATT and CDR2 is SNEGSKA (reference sequence). CDR3 loop: CSTRRDKSTDTQYF. The CDR3 DNA reads TGCAGTACTAGGCGGGATAAGAGCACAGATACGCAGTATTTT.

This clonotype was seen at least ten times. The chain employs TRBV29-1 and TRBJ2-5; the match to TRBD1 covers 8 bases. J gave up 4 bases and V 8 bases, and 15 bases lay outside the gene matches. CDR1 and CDR2 (germline): SQVTM, ANQGSEA. The CDR3 extends over 15 amino acids. CDR3 sequence (DNA): TGCAGCACCTATCGACAGGGGATGGGGGGAGAGACCCAGTACTTC. This translates into CSTYRQGMGGETQYF.

This clonotype was recorded a few times. The chain recombines TRBV5-1 with TRBJ2-5; 12 bases fit TRBD1. Unmatched junction bases numbered 9, after V lost 1 base and J lost 5 bases. The CDR3 contains 17 residues. In germline, CDR1 is SGHRS, CDR2 YFSETQ. The CDR3 sequence is CASSLNIGTGGLETQYF. The CDR3 DNA reads TGCGCCAGCAGCTTGAATATAGGGACAGGGGGCTTGGAGACCCAGTACTTC.

Concerning this clonotype: Compared with germline, one end of the junction differs, possibly owing to a read error. This sequence joins TRBV14 and TRBJ2-7, with D tentatively TRBD2 (5 bases). CDR1 and CDR2 (germline): SGHDN, FVKESK. The CDR3 has 12 amino acids. The CDR3 reads CASSQANPGMSF. DNA of the CDR3: TGTGCCAGCAGCCAAGCGAATCCGGGGATGAGCTTC.

This clonotype was detected a few times. The chain links TRBV7-9 to TRBJ1-6, with 8 bases aligning to TRBD1. The CDR3 has 13 residues. Germline V gene data show CDR1 as SEHNR and CDR2 as FQNEAQ (reference sequence). V was pared by 1 base and J by 14 bases, with 4 bases of the junction left unmatched. CDR3 DNA sequence: TGTGCCAGCAGCTTAGGGGAGGGACAGGCCCTCCACTTT. Its translation is CASSLGEGQALHF.

This clonotype was detected ten times or more. The genes are TRBV6-2 or TRBV6-3 and TRBJ1-5; no firm D call. V lost 2 bases and J 7 bases, leaving 9 bases between the germline ends. CDR1 MNHEY and CDR2 SVGEGT come from the germline V gene. The CDR3 contains 13 residues. This CDR3 is CASSYIREQPQHF. CDR3 bases: TGTGCCAGCAGTTACATTCGGGAGCAGCCCCAGCATTTT.

This clonotype was observed many times. The V gene is TRBV6-5, the J gene TRBJ1-2; possible D gene TRBD1, 5 bases. The CDR3 covers 13 residues. V was trimmed by 2 bases and J by 5 bases, leaving 9 bases between them. CDR1 is MNHEY and CDR2 is SVGAGI in the germline V gene. The CDR3 protein is CASSYGRVYGYTF. The CDR3 DNA reads as TGTGCCAGCAGTTACGGCAGGGTGTATGGCTACACCTTC.

This clonotype was detected many times. The genes are TRBV7-2 and TRBJ2-1; D not resolved. The CDR3 loop spans 15 amino acids. Trimming shortened V by 5 bases and J by 1 base, and 12 bases separated the two germline ends. Germline V gene sequence: CDR1 SGHTA, CDR2 FQGNSA. CDR3: CASSPEAGSYNEQFF. The CDR3 DNA reads TGTGCCAGCAGCCCCGAGGCCGGTTCCTACAATGAGCAGTTCTTC.

This clonotype was observed at least ten times. The chain employs TRBV29-1 and TRBJ2-7; 11 nucleotides align to TRBD1. Germline V gene sequence: CDR1 SQVTM, CDR2 ANQGSEA. The V segment lost 4 bases and the J segment 6 bases; nucleotides outside the gene matches: 5. The CDR3 length is 13 residues. CDR3 DNA sequence: TGCAGCGTTGGGGAGGGACAGGGGGTCGAGCAGTACTTC. This encodes CSVGEGQGVEQYF.

This clonotype showed up many times. CDR3 region: CASSLRGSTDTQYF. The CDR3 DNA reads as TGTGCCAGCAGTTTAAGGGGGAGCACAGATACGCAGTATTTT. The gene calls are TRBV28 and TRBJ2-3; perhaps TRBD1 as D (6 bases). Trimming took 2 bases from V and 0 from J, leaving 6 bases between them. CDR3 length equals 14 residues. Germline V gives CDR1 MDHEN, CDR2 SYDVKM. Full variable domain (missing parts from reference TRBV28 and TRBJ2-3): DVKVTQSSRYLVKRTGEKVFLECVQDMDHENMFWYRQDPGLGLRLIYFSYDVKMKEKGDIPEGYSVSREKKERFSLILESASTNQTSMYLCASSLRGSTDTQYFGPGTRLTVL.

Many counts were recorded for this clonotype. V gene TRBV6-4 combines with J gene TRBJ1-2; tentatively, D is TRBD1 (6 bases). Trimming cost V 0 bases and J 3 bases, with 14 bases left between them. This CDR3 is built from 16 residues. Germline V gene data show CDR1 as MRHNA and CDR2 as SNTAGT. This CDR3 reads CASSDSNTGIDYGYTF. The CDR3 DNA sequence: TGTGCCAGCAGTGACTCCAATACAGGGATCGACTATGGCTACACCTTC.

In its sample, this clonotype was seen many times. The J gene is TRBJ2-7, the V gene TRBV11-2; perhaps D is TRBD1 or TRBD2 (5 bases each). Looked up from germline, CDR1 is SGHAT and CDR2 is FQNNGV. The CDR3 covers 13 residues. Deletions cut 1 base from V and 4 bases from J, with 8 bases between. The CDR3 DNA reads TGTGCCAGCAGCTTAGGGGACGGGTACGAGCAGTACTTC. The encoded protein is CASSLGDGYEQYF.

The sample holds many counts of this clonotype. The CDR3 sequence: CASSLASGGNQPQHF. In DNA form, the CDR3 reads TGTGCCAGCAGCTTAGCGAGCGGGGGGAATCAGCCCCAGCATTTT. The chain combines TRBV7-8 with TRBJ1-5, with D perhaps matching TRBD1 (5 bases). Per the germline V gene, CDR1 is SGHVS and CDR2 is FQNEAQ. V was trimmed by 0 bases and J by 4 bases, leaving 10 bases between them. The CDR3 is 15 amino acids.

This clonotype was detected many times. V gene TRBV6-5 combines with J gene TRBJ2-3; 12 bases map to TRBD2. The CDR3 spans 16 residues. Trimming at V came to 5 bases and at J to 4 bases, leaving 7 bases not matched to a gene. Germline-derived CDR1 and CDR2 are MNHEY and SVGAGI. The CDR3 DNA sequence: TGTGCCAGCAGTCAGGCGCTAGCGGGGGGGGCAGATACGCAGTATTTT. Translated, it gives CASSQALAGGADTQYF.

This clonotype was found a few times. The chain uses TRBV5-1 and TRBJ1-4; TRBD1 is a possible D gene (6 bases). Germline V gene data show CDR1 as SGHRS and CDR2 as YFSETQ. There are 15 residues in the CDR3. Trimming removed 4 bases at V and 4 bases at J, with 14 bases between. The CDR3 nucleotides are TGCGCCAGCAGCGAAGTAGGACAGATTAATGAAAAACTGTTTTTT. This encodes CASSEVGQINEKLFF.

At least ten counts were recorded for this clonotype. This sequence joins TRBV18 and TRBJ1-4, with D uncertain. Germline V CDR1 and CDR2: KGHSH, LQKENI. V gave up 3 bases and J gave up 8 bases, with 7 bases separating them. The CDR3 has 12 residues. The CDR3 region is CASSPLGEKLFF. CDR3 nucleotide sequence: TGTGCCAGCTCACCCTTAGGCGAAAAACTGTTTTTT.

This clonotype was seen many times. This chain links TRBV5-1 with TRBJ2-3; possible D gene TRBD2, 7 bases. The CDR3 length is 14 residues. Germline V gene sequence: CDR1 SGHRS, CDR2 YFSETQ. V gave up 9 bases and J gave up 1 base, with 15 bases separating them. For the CDR3, the DNA is TGCGCCACCGCCCCGGGGGGCCGCACAGATACGCAGTATTTT. It codes for CATAPGGRTDTQYF.

This clonotype was observed at least ten times. V is TRBV13 and J is TRBJ2-1; D not resolved. Between the trimmed V and J ends, which lost 6 bases and 4 bases, there was a span of 16 bases. This CDR3 comprises 15 residues. The germline CDR1 and CDR2 sequences are PRHDT and FYEKMQ (reference sequence). The CDR3 is CASRGDTNPYNEQFF. CDR3 in DNA: TGTGCCAGCAGAGGCGACACGAACCCGTACAATGAGCAGTTCTTC. The variable domain in full, with the rest retrieved from reference TRBV13 and TRBJ2-1, is AAGVIQSPRHLIKEKRETATLKCYPIPRHDTVYWYQQGPGQDPQFLISFYEKMQSDKGSIPDRFSAQQFSDYHSELNMSSLELGDSALYFCASRGDTNPYNEQFFGPGTRLTVL.

The table lists this clonotype with many counts. The chain links TRBV5-1 to TRBJ2-2; no firm D call. This CDR3 has 13 residues. Trimming pared 2 bases from V and 4 bases from J, leaving 6 bases between. Germline V lookup: CDR1 SGHRS, CDR2 YFSETQ. This CDR3 reads CASSFSVTGELFF. The CDR3, as DNA: TGCGCCAGCAGCTTTTCGGTCACCGGGGAGCTGTTTTTT. Based on the CDR3 plus reference TRBV5-1 and TRBJ2-2, the full variable domain is KAGVTQTPRYLIKTRGQQVTLSCSPISGHRSVSWYQQTPGQGLQFLFEYFSETQRNKGNFPGRFSGRQFSNSRSEMNVSTLELGDSALYLCASSFSVTGELFFGEGSRLTVL.

The chain links TRBV28 to TRBJ1-6; maybe TRBD1 (5 bases). The CDR3 loop spans 18 amino acids. Germline-derived CDR1 and CDR2 are MDHEN and SYDVKM. Between the trimmed V and J ends, which lost 1 base and 0 bases, there was a span of 13 bases. The CDR3 protein is CASSLFSAGSSYNSPLHF. The CDR3 DNA reads TGTGCCAGCAGTTTATTTTCGGCAGGGAGCTCCTATAATTCACCCCTCCACTTT.